This entry lists 20 T cell receptor beta chains sequenced from one sample in a study of beta chain features in type 1 diabetes. These TCRs are of unknown antigen specificity. Findings of the study overall: People with Type 1 diabetes carried modestly yet significantly shorter TCRB CDR3s in all four CD4+ subsets.

cDNA synthesis used the whole RNA isolate, giving expressed TCRB sequences. The protocol was immunoSEQ multiplex PCR, while the TCRdb copy is restricted to in-frame clones and leaves out a portion. The table lists some 290,000 clones, approximately 25% of them singletons. Sequencing was performed on naive CD4+ T cells from blood. The receptors shown here come from a woman in her 30s with type 1 diabetes.

This clone was seen only a few times. This sequence joins TRBV28 and TRBJ2-7; TRBD2 agrees at 7 bases. The V and J ends lost 1 base and 5 bases, in that order; junction bases with no gene match: 8. Germline CDR1 and CDR2: MDHEN and SYDVKM. The CDR3 has 15 amino acids. The CDR3 here is CASSLLSAGDNEQYF. The CDR3 DNA reads TGTGCCAGCAGTTTATTGTCTGCGGGAGACAACGAGCAGTACTTC.

The chain couples TRBV7-9 to TRBJ2-5, with 10 positions matching TRBD2. Gene TRBJ2-7 matches the end of the DNA better, so the J call may be wrong. The CDR3 spans 14 residues. Germline V gives CDR1 SEHNR, CDR2 FQNEAQ (reference sequence). The CDR3 DNA is TGTGCCAGCAGCCCTAGCGGGAGTGCTTCCGAGCAGTACTTC. Translated: CASSPSGSASEQYF.

This chain connects TRBV30 to TRBJ2-5, with D possibly TRBD2 on 5 matching bases. Trimming left V 3 bases short and J 2 bases short, with 10 bases between. The CDR3 is made up of 13 amino acids. Per the germline V gene, CDR1 is GTSNPN and CDR2 is SVGIG (reference sequence). The CDR3 DNA reads TGTGCCTGGAGGGGGAGCTCTCAAGAGACCCAGTACTTC. This codes for CAWRGSSQETQYF. The variable domain in full, with the rest retrieved from reference TRBV30 and TRBJ2-5, is SQTIHQWPATLVQPVGSPLSLECTVEGTSNPNLYWYRQAAGRGLQLLFYSVGIGQISSEVPQNLSASRPQDRQFILSSKKLLLSDSGFYLCAWRGSSQETQYFGPGTRLLVL.

The V and J genes are TRBV27 and TRBJ2-2; the match to TRBD2 covers 10 bases. Germline V gene sequence: CDR1 MNHEY, CDR2 SMNVEV (reference sequence). Losses at the gene ends were 2 bases for V and 9 bases for J; bases not matched to a gene: 6. The CDR3 is 15 amino acids. The DNA of the CDR3 is TGTGCCAGCAGTTTAAGGGTAGCGGGAGGCTGGGAGCTGTTTTTT. It specifies CASSLRVAGGWELFF.

This chain uses TRBV5-5 with TRBJ1-1, with 9 bases lining up with TRBD1. From germline, CDR1 is SGHKS and CDR2 YYEKEE (reference sequence). J was trimmed by 2 bases and V by 4 bases; bases with no gene match: 15. CDR3 length: 18 residues. The CDR3 region has the DNA TGTGCCAGCAGCCCCGGGACAGGGAGGATACTGCGAAACACTGAAGCTTTCTTT. Protein product: CASSPGTGRILRNTEAFF.

The chain carries TRBV25-1 and TRBJ2-3; D unclear. The germline V gene encodes CDR1 MGHDK and CDR2 SYGVNS. Trimming pared 3 bases from V and 6 bases from J, leaving 10 bases between. The CDR3 contains 13 residues. The CDR3, as DNA: TGTGCCAGCAGTGACCCTCCGCGGGATACGCAGTATTTT. Translation gives CASSDPPRDTQYF. Full variable domain (remainder filled in from reference TRBV25-1 and TRBJ2-3): EADIYQTPRYLVIGTGKKITLECSQTMGHDKMYWYQQDPGMELHLIHYSYGVNSTEKGDLSSESTVSRIRTEHFPLTLESARPSHTSQYLCASSDPPRDTQYFGPGTRLTVL.

This clone appeared a few times. CDR3 sequence (DNA): TGTGCCAGCAGCTCAAGAGGTAGCTGGAATGAGCAGTTCTTC. Translating it yields CASSSRGSWNEQFF. V and J are TRBV13 and TRBJ2-1, with D uncertain. Trimming left V 4 bases short and J 7 bases short, with 14 bases between. Germline V gene lookup returns CDR1 PRHDT and CDR2 FYEKMQ (reference sequence). The CDR3 runs to 14 residues.

The chain links TRBV10-3 to TRBJ2-1, with D possibly being TRBD1 (6 bases). Germline CDR1 and CDR2: ENHRY and SYGVKD. The V gene lost 3 bases and the J gene lost 3 bases, with 9 bases spanning the gap. The CDR3 is made up of 14 amino acids. CDR3 sequence reads: CAISEKGDYNEQFF. The CDR3 DNA is TGTGCCATCAGTGAAAAGGGGGACTACAATGAGCAGTTCTTC.

This clone turned up a few times. The CDR3 here is CAWSPLAAPQYF. The CDR3 region has the DNA TGTGCCTGGAGTCCCCTAGCGGCCCCCCAGTACTTC. The chain links TRBV30 to TRBJ2-7; 7 positions match TRBD2. Germline trimming cut 2 bases from V and 10 bases from J; bases unmatched to any gene: 8. The CDR3 spans 12 residues. Germline-derived CDR1 and CDR2 are GTSNPN and SVGIG (reference sequence). The full variable domain, its missing parts supplied by reference TRBV30 and TRBJ2-7, is SQTIHQWPATLVQPVGSPLSLECTVEGTSNPNLYWYRQAAGRGLQLLFYSVGIGQISSEVPQNLSASRPQDRQFILSSKKLLLSDSGFYLCAWSPLAAPQYFGPGTRLTVT.

As concerns this clone: A read error may account for a junction end that differs from germline. This CDR3 is CAWTAAGNTIYF. The CDR3 DNA is TGTGCCTGGACAGCGGCTGGGAACACCATATATTTT. The chain is built from TRBV30 and TRBJ1-3; D not certain. The CDR3 is 12 amino acids. CDR1 GTSNPN and CDR2 SVGIG come from the germline V gene (reference sequence). The variable domain in full, with the rest retrieved from reference TRBV30 and TRBJ1-3, is SQTIHQWPATLVQPVGSPLSLECTVEGTSNPNLYWYRQAAGRGLQLLFYSVGIGQISSEVPQNLSASRPQDRQFILSSKKLLLSDSGFYLCAWTAAGNTIYFGEGSWLTVV.

This chain uses TRBV4-1 with TRBJ2-7; 10 nucleotides agree with TRBD2. The CDR3 is 15 residues long. Germline CDR1 and CDR2: MGHRA and YSYEKL. V was clipped by 0 bases and J by 6 bases; unmatched bases: 5. The CDR3 nucleotides are TGCGCCAGCAGCCAAGAACCTAGCGGGAGCGGCGAGCAGTACTTC. It yields the protein CASSQEPSGSGEQYF.

The chain has TRBV30 and TRBJ1-4, with TRBD1 identical over 7 bases. The CDR3 runs to 13 residues. Germline CDR1 reads GTSNPN; CDR2 reads SVGIG (reference sequence). J was trimmed by 7 bases and V by 4 bases; bases with no gene match: 6. CDR3 bases: TGTGCCTGGACACAGGGGATCGGTGAAAAACTGTTTTTT. Translated: CAWTQGIGEKLFF. Variable domain in full (rest from reference TRBV30 and TRBJ1-4): SQTIHQWPATLVQPVGSPLSLECTVEGTSNPNLYWYRQAAGRGLQLLFYSVGIGQISSEVPQNLSASRPQDRQFILSSKKLLLSDSGFYLCAWTQGIGEKLFFGSGTQLSVL.

The genes are TRBV30 and TRBJ2-7; possible D gene TRBD1, 6 bases. The germline V gene has CDR1 GTSNPN and CDR2 SVGIG (reference sequence). V lost 1 base and J lost 7, with 11 bases in between. This CDR3 comprises 12 residues. CDR3 nucleotide sequence: TGTGCCTGGAGTGGAGGGGGTGGGGAGCAGTACTTC. It specifies CAWSGGGGEQYF.

The chain has TRBV28 and TRBJ1-2, with a possible D match to TRBD1 (5 bases). The V and J ends lost 2 bases and 3 bases respectively, with 10 bases between them. Germline assignment: CDR1 MDHEN and CDR2 SYDVKM. The CDR3 runs to 14 residues. The CDR3 sequence: CASSLGASDYGYTF. Written as DNA, the CDR3 is TGTGCCAGCAGTTTAGGGGCCAGCGACTATGGCTACACCTTC.

This clone has a handful of counts. V gene TRBV7-2 combines with J gene TRBJ2-3, with unresolved D. The V and J ends lost 4 bases and 4 bases respectively, with 9 bases between them. Per the germline V gene, CDR1 is SGHTA and CDR2 is FQGNSA. This CDR3 has 13 amino acids. DNA for the CDR3: TGTGCCAGCAGCTATACCCTAGCAGATACGCAGTATTTT. Translating gives CASSYTLADTQYF.

CDR3 sequence reads: CASSLSGRGYGGPQHF. The CDR3 nucleotides read TGTGCCAGCAGTTTAAGTGGCAGGGGTTACGGAGGGCCCCAGCATTTT. The rearrangement joins TRBV28 to TRBJ1-5; a weak D match, TRBD1 (6 bases). The V and J ends lost 2 bases and 9 bases respectively, with 20 bases between them. The length of the CDR3 is 16 residues. Germline assignment: CDR1 MDHEN and CDR2 SYDVKM. Looking up the rest from reference TRBV28 and TRBJ1-5 gives the full variable domain: DVKVTQSSRYLVKRTGEKVFLECVQDMDHENMFWYRQDPGLGLRLIYFSYDVKMKEKGDIPEGYSVSREKKERFSLILESASTNQTSMYLCASSLSGRGYGGPQHFGDGTRLSIL.

The V gene is TRBV7-3, the J gene TRBJ2-3; 9 nucleotides match TRBD2. CDR3 size: 16 residues. The ends lost 5 bases at V and 2 bases at J; junction bases unmatched: 8. CDR1 SGHTA and CDR2 FQGTGA come from the germline V gene. The CDR3 spells CASSGGLAGSTDTQYF. The CDR3 region has the DNA TGTGCCAGCAGCGGCGGCCTAGCGGGATCCACAGATACGCAGTATTTT.

This clone has more than one count but fewer than ten. The chain links TRBV9 to TRBJ2-1; 13 nucleotides align to TRBD2. This CDR3 has 15 amino acids. From germline, CDR1 is SGDLS and CDR2 YYNGEE. Unmatched junction bases numbered 6, after V lost 3 bases and J lost 9 bases. The CDR3 region is CASSAETSGRSEQFF. CDR3 DNA: TGTGCCAGCAGCGCCGAGACTAGCGGGAGGAGTGAGCAGTTCTTC. Filled out from reference TRBV9 and TRBJ2-1, the complete variable domain reads DSGVTQTPKHLITATGQRVTLRCSPRSGDLSVYWYQQSLDQGLQFLIQYYNGEERAKGNILERFSAQQFPDLHSELNLSSLELGDSALYFCASSAETSGRSEQFFGPGTRLTVL.

V gene TRBV30 combines with J gene TRBJ1-4; TRBD1 is a possible D gene (6 bases). V lost 5 bases, J lost 8 bases, and 15 bases lay in between. The germline V gene encodes CDR1 GTSNPN and CDR2 SVGIG (reference sequence). The CDR3 runs to 13 residues. Here the CDR3 reads CAWARGGWEKLFF. CDR3 DNA: TGTGCCTGGGCCCGTGGGGGCTGGGAAAAACTGTTTTTT.

The rearrangement joins TRBV11-2 to TRBJ2-1; D gene unclear. Germline CDR1 is SGHAT and CDR2 is FQNNGV. V lost 1 base and J 9 bases, leaving 16 bases between the germline ends. The CDR3 has 15 residues. CDR3 residues: CASSLGRGTTTEQFF. The CDR3 bases are TGTGCCAGCAGCTTAGGTCGAGGTACTACTACTGAGCAGTTCTTC. The variable domain in full, with the rest retrieved from reference TRBV11-2 and TRBJ2-1, is EAGVAQSPRYKIIEKRQSVAFWCNPISGHATLYWYQQILGQGPKLLIQFQNNGVVDDSQLPKDRFSAERLKGVDSTLKIQPAKLEDSAVYLCASSLGRGTTTEQFFGPGTRLTVL.